This entry features one T cell receptor (beta chain) sequence. For each CDR3 protein, TCRdb gives one entry from its re-call of the 5' RACE reads, without DNA. Here the sample table reports 300,000 to 450,000 distinct CDR3 sequences. The data are from a study of monozygotic twins with inflammatory bowel disease. The CDR3 consists of 12 residues. Germline V gives CDR1 SEHNR, CDR2 FQNEAQ (reference sequence). This sequence joins TRBV7-9 and TRBJ2-3; TCRdb lists TRBD2, though no DNA is available to test this call. The sample comprised blood. The source of this sequence is a human donor with ulcerative colitis or Crohn's disease, or a healthy co-twin of an affected twin (not recorded which). The CDR3 loop reads CASSWDLNTQYF.